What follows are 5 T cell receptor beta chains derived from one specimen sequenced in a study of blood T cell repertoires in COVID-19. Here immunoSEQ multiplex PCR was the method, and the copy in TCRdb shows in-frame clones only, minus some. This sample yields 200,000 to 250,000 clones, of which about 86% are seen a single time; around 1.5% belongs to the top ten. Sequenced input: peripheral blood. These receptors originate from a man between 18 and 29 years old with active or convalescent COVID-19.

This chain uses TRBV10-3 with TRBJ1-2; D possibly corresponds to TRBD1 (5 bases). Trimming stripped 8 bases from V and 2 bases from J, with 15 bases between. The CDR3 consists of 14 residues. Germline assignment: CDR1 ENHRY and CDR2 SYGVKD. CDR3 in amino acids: CAIPIKGRNYGYTF. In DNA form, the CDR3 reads TGTGCCATCCCTATCAAGGGGCGGAACTATGGCTACACCTTC.

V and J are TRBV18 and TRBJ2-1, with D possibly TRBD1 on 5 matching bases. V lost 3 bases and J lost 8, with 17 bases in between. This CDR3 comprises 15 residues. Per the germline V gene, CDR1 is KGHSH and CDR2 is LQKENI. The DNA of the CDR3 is TGTGCCAGCTCACCCCAGTACGGGCGCAGGGATGAGCAGTTCTTC. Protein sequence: CASSPQYGRRDEQFF. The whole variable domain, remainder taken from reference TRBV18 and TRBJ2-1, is NAGVMQNPRHLVRRRGQEARLRCSPMKGHSHVYWYRQLPEEGLKFMVYLQKENIIDESGMPKERFSAEFPKEGPSILRIQQVVRGDSAAYFCASSPQYGRRDEQFFGPGTRLTVL.

CDR3: CAWSDRDYYLEPQHF. DNA for the CDR3: TGTGCCTGGAGTGACAGGGACTATTACTTGGAGCCCCAGCATTTT. This chain joins TRBV30 and TRBJ1-5; D possibly corresponds to TRBD1 (6 bases). V dropped 1 base and J dropped 8 bases, with 18 bases sitting between them. Germline CDR1 reads GTSNPN; CDR2 reads SVGIG (reference sequence). CDR3 length: 15 residues.

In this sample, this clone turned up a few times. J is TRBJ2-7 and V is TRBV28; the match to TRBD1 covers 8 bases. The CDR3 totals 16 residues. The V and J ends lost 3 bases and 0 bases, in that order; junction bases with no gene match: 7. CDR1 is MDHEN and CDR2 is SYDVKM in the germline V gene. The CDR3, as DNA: TGTGCCAGCAGTTTTAGTCCCGGGACAGGCTCCTACGAGCAGTACTTC. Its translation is CASSFSPGTGSYEQYF. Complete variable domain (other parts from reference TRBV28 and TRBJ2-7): DVKVTQSSRYLVKRTGEKVFLECVQDMDHENMFWYRQDPGLGLRLIYFSYDVKMKEKGDIPEGYSVSREKKERFSLILESASTNQTSMYLCASSFSPGTGSYEQYFGPGTRLTVT.

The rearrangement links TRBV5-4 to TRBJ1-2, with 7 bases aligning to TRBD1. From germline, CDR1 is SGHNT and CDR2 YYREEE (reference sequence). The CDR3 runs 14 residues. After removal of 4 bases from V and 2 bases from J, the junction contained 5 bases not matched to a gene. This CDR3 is CASSRQGNNYGYTF. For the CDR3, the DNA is TGTGCCAGCAGCCGACAGGGAAACAACTATGGCTACACCTTC.